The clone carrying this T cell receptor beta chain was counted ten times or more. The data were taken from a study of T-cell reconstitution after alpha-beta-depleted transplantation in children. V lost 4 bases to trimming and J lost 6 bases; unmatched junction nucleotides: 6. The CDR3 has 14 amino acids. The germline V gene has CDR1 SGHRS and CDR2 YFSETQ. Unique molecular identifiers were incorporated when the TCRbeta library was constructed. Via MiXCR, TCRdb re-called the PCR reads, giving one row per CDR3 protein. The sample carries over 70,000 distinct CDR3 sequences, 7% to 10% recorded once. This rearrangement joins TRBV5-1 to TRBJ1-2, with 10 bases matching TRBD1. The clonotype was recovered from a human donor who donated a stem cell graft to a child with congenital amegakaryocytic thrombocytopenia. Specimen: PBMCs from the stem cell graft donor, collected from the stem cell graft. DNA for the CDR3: TGCGCCAGCAGCCACGGGACAGGGGCCGATGGCTACACCTTC. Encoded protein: CASSHGTGADGYTF.